This paragraph covers one T cell receptor (beta chain) sequence. It has no known antigen specificity. Within one base of it there is no much larger clone, and no base qualities were kept. The record originates from a study of blood T cell repertoires in COVID-19 (dated by TCRdb to 2018 to 2020). Concerning the study at large: Samples from collaborators originated in the United States, Italy and Spain and spanned both the acute and convalescent phases of COVID-19. The material from the prospective study consisted of cDNA or gDNA derived from T cells, B-cell-depleted T cells, or PBMCs. Subjects who had been exposed to COVID-19, were actively infected with it, or had recovered from it provided the deeply sampled blood TCRbeta repertoires that made up the dataset. The repertoires were released in a freely available public database intended as a resource for research on the immune response to SARS-CoV-2. The samples were drawn from the first 160 participants of the ongoing ImmuneRACE study and from some 1,300 subjects provided by 6 global collaborators. A de-identified subject ID, COVID-19 status, age in years and sex were almost always included in the sample metadata. Where available, HLA class I and class II types were obtained from metadata supplied by the sample provider rather than from assay-based typing.

Overall study outcomes, separate from this receptor: The quantity of clinical and demographic metadata differed by source and by participant and was supplied without curation.

The collaborating institutions used their own protocols to collect whole blood in K2EDTA tubes. For TCRbeta analysis, collaborators shipped samples as frozen whole blood, isolated PBMCs, or DNA extracted from either of those sample types. V is trimmed back by 5 bases and J by 5 bases, and the junction contains 5 bases that no gene match accounts for. CDR1 and CDR2 were assigned from the germline V gene as MGHRA and YSYEKL. The CDR3 goes from the cysteine to the phenylalanine over 14 residues. The read is trimmed to its CDR3 DNA, 42 bases read in frame from base 1. The immunoSEQ Assay, a bias-controlled multiplex PCR, was used to amplify TCRbeta CDR3 regions from genomic DNA. For the original study's pipeline: The number of nucleated cells in each sample was estimated by amplification of reference gene primers within the assay. Sequence reads were collapsed and filtered to measure the absolute abundance of every unique TCRbeta CDR3 rearrangement. For each sample, productive Simpson clonality was calculated as the square root of Simpson's diversity index over productive rearrangements. Here the immuneACCESS table is served through TCRdb, limited to in-frame sequences with V and J called. Missing clones are a known gap in these copies; in checked studies unresolved V genes cover under half, and the rest lacks a known reason. The V and J calls and clone size are taken from that table; D and trimming were inferred from the DNA. The table for this sample lists approximately 160,000 clones; roughly 90% of them were counted only once. The ten largest clonotypes hold roughly a sixth of the sample.

Sequenced: peripheral blood. This receptor chain uses TRBV4-1 and TRBJ1-1, with 10 bases in between that match TRBD1. The sequence came from a man aged 55 to 69 with active or convalescent COVID-19. The CDR3 protein: CASSKTGGRTEAFF. The nucleotides read TGCGCCAGCAGCAAGACAGGGGGCAGAACTGAAGCTTTCTTT.